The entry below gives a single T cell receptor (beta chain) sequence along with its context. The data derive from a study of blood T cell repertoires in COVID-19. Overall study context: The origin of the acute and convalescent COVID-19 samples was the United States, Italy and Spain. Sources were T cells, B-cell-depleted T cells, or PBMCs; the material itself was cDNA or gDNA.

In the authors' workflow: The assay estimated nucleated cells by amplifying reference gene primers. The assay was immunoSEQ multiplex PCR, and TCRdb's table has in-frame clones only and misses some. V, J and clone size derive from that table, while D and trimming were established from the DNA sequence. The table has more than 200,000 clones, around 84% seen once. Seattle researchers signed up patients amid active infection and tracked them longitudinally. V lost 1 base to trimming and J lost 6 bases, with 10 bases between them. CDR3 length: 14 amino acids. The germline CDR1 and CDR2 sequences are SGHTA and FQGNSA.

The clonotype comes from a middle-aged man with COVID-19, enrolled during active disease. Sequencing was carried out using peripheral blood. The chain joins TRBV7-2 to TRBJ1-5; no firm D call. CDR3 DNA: TGTGCCAGCAGCTTAGATCGGTTGCCTCAGCCCCAGCATTTT. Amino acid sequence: CASSLDRLPQPQHF.